This T cell receptor (beta chain) comes out of a study of blood T cells in healthy people across ages. Trimming removed 2 bases from V and 2 bases from J, with 16 bases in between. The germline V gene encodes CDR1 SGHRS and CDR2 YFSETQ. This CDR3 is built from 17 residues. The use of a sample-barcoded 5' primer and a J-beta primer mix characterized a second PCR of about 7 to 12 cycles. TCRdb fed the 5' RACE reads into MiXCR, producing one record per CDR3 protein. The repertoire holds some 1.4 million distinct CDR3 sequences, approximately 42% seen once, with 7.9% in the top ten. This sequence joins TRBV5-1 and TRBJ2-2, with a possible D match to TRBD1 (5 bases). The source material was blood. The TCR sequence derives from a young woman in good health. The chain's CDR3 is CASSFLFPGQNTGELFF. DNA for the CDR3: TGCGCCAGCAGCTTCCTTTTCCCAGGACAAAACACCGGGGAGCTGTTTTTT.